These 19 T cell receptor beta chains were all obtained from the same sample, sequenced in a study of shared clonotypes between healthy human individuals. TCRdb keeps only in-frame clones here, not all; method: immunoSEQ multiplex PCR. The sample includes 2 million to 2.5 million clones, 80% to 95% of them seen just once. Sequencing used naive CD4+ T cells from PBMCs. Described subset: CD45RA+ positively selected. These receptors were taken from a man younger than 30 in good health. Some clones in this sample may be carry-over from other donors' samples.

Regarding this clone: A junction end diverges from the germline sequence, so it may reflect a read error. In DNA form, the CDR3 reads TGTGCCAGCAGCTTGCGTTTACAGCGTCAAGGGACCCAGTACTTC. This codes for CASSLRLQRQGTQYF. The chain has TRBV5-6 and TRBJ2-5; D not resolved. This CDR3 comprises 15 residues. In germline, CDR1 is SGHDT, CDR2 YYEEEE.

This chain connects TRBV7-2 to TRBJ2-5, with TRBD1 matching over 8 bases. The V gene's germline CDR1 is SGHTA and CDR2 FQGNSA. The CDR3 is made up of 13 amino acids. Unmatched junction bases numbered 4, after V lost 5 bases and J lost 5 bases. In DNA form, the CDR3 reads TGTGCCAGCAGCCAAGACAGGGGCGAGACCCAGTACTTC. This gives the protein CASSQDRGETQYF.

The chain recombines TRBV28 with TRBJ2-7, with D possibly matching TRBD1 (6 bases). The germline V gene encodes CDR1 MDHEN and CDR2 SYDVKM. V dropped 6 bases and J dropped 7 bases, with 22 bases sitting between them. The CDR3 extends over 15 amino acids. The CDR3 sequence is CASSPLVDRRGEQYF. Here the CDR3 DNA reads TGTGCCAGCAGCCCATTAGTCGACAGAAGGGGGGAGCAGTACTTC.

V and J are TRBV7-6 and TRBJ1-1; 10 bases fit TRBD1. The CDR3 is 17 residues long. Germline V gives CDR1 SGHVS, CDR2 FNYEAQ. Unmatched junction bases numbered 13, after V lost 4 bases and J lost 5 bases. As DNA, the CDR3 is TGTGCCAGCAGCTCCTACTTGGCGGGACAGGGGAAAACTGAAGCTTTCTTT. It translates to CASSSYLAGQGKTEAFF.

The chain carries TRBV7-3 and TRBJ2-5; D unclear. V was pared by 0 bases and J by 0 bases, with 5 bases between. CDR1 is SGHTA, CDR2 FQGTGA, per germline. The CDR3 extends over 14 amino acids. CDR3 in amino acids: CASSLTGNQETQYF. DNA for the CDR3: TGTGCCAGCAGCTTAACTGGGAACCAAGAGACCCAGTACTTC.

This chain uses TRBV5-6 with TRBJ2-7; 13 bases are shared with TRBD2. This CDR3 contains 18 residues. Germline V gene data show CDR1 as SGHDT and CDR2 as YYEEEE. V gave up 4 bases and J gave up 4 bases; unmatched junction bases: 14. The CDR3 bases are TGTGCCAGCAGCGGGAGGGGACTAGCGGGAAGCATTATGTACGAGCAGTACTTC. It specifies CASSGRGLAGSIMYEQYF.

J is TRBJ1-2 and V is TRBV25-1; unclear D gene. This CDR3 contains 16 residues. V lost 1 base and J 8 bases, leaving 20 bases between the germline ends. CDR1 and CDR2 from the germline V gene are MGHDK and SYGVNS. The CDR3 coding sequence is TGTGCCAGCAGTGAATTGGGAGGGCCCTACGCCGGAGGCTACACCTTC. Amino acids: CASSELGGPYAGGYTF.

The rearrangement links TRBV13 to TRBJ2-7; 10 positions agree with TRBD1. The CDR3 sequence is 15 residues long. Germline V gives CDR1 PRHDT, CDR2 FYEKMQ (reference sequence). Germline trimming cut 5 bases from V and 7 bases from J; bases unmatched to any gene: 11. The CDR3 DNA follows: TGTGCCAGCAGCCTTCGGACAGGGGGAGGAGAAGAGCAGTACTTC. Translating it yields CASSLRTGGGEEQYF.

This chain links TRBV6-6 with TRBJ1-1; TRBD1 is a possible D gene (5 bases). Germline CDR1 and CDR2: MNHNY and SVGAGI (reference sequence). V lost 2 bases and J lost 1, with 8 bases in between. This CDR3 has 14 residues. The CDR3 bases are TGTGCCAGCAGTTACCCGGGACCGAACACTGAAGCTTTCTTT. This encodes CASSYPGPNTEAFF.

Worth noting for this clone: The sample contains more than one DNA sequence encoding this CDR3. This chain links TRBV29-1 with TRBJ2-3, with D tentatively TRBD1 (6 bases). Germline V gives CDR1 SQVTM, CDR2 ANQGSEA. The germline V and J ends were trimmed by 3 bases and 3 bases, with 7 bases remaining between them. The CDR3 contains 12 residues. The DNA for the CDR3 is TGCAGCGTTGACACAGGGACAGATACGCAGTATTTT. Protein product: CSVDTGTDTQYF.

The chain joins TRBV19 to TRBJ2-7, with 7 bases identical to TRBD1. V shed 6 bases, J shed 3 bases, and the junction held 8 bases outside the gene matches. The CDR3 spans 14 residues. Germline CDR1 LNHDA, CDR2 SQIVND (reference sequence). The CDR3 DNA sequence: TGTGCCAGTAGGACAAAAACAGGGGACTACGAGCAGTACTTC. Translating it yields CASRTKTGDYEQYF.

The V call is TRBV28, the J call TRBJ1-1; D perhaps matches TRBD1 (6 bases). In germline, CDR1 is MDHEN, CDR2 SYDVKM. This CDR3 has 15 residues. Deletions cut 10 bases from V and 0 bases from J, with 18 bases between. CDR3 nucleotides: TGTGCCACCTCGTGGGAGGGACAATTGAACACTGAAGCTTTCTTT. Translated: CATSWEGQLNTEAFF.

The chain joins TRBV27 to TRBJ2-5; TRBD1 agrees at 8 bases. The J segment lost 5 bases and the V segment lost 6 bases, leaving 11 bases of the junction unmatched. Germline CDR1 is MNHEY and CDR2 is SMNVEV (reference sequence). This CDR3 contains 15 residues. The CDR3 DNA is TGTGCCAGCAGCTCCGGACAGGGCCCCCCGGAGACCCAGTACTTC. Translation: CASSSGQGPPETQYF.

The V gene is TRBV28, the J gene TRBJ1-3; D is unclear. Germline V gene lookup returns CDR1 MDHEN and CDR2 SYDVKM. V was pared by 8 bases and J by 5 bases, with 22 bases between. The CDR3 loop spans 16 amino acids. CDR3: CASALSRRQLRNTIYF. The DNA for the CDR3 is TGTGCCAGCGCCCTCTCTAGGCGGCAGCTGCGAAACACCATATATTTT. Full variable domain (rest looked up from reference TRBV28 and TRBJ1-3): DVKVTQSSRYLVKRTGEKVFLECVQDMDHENMFWYRQDPGLGLRLIYFSYDVKMKEKGDIPEGYSVSREKKERFSLILESASTNQTSMYLCASALSRRQLRNTIYFGEGSWLTVV.

The rearrangement joins TRBV5-4 to TRBJ2-1; D unresolved. Trimming stripped 0 bases from V and 4 bases from J, with 5 bases between. CDR1 and CDR2 from the germline V gene are SGHNT and YYREEE (reference sequence). The CDR3 runs 13 residues. CDR3 DNA sequence: TGTGCCAGCAGCTTGGATAAGTACAATGAGCAGTTCTTC. This translates into CASSLDKYNEQFF.

V gene TRBV28 combines with J gene TRBJ2-5, with 14 nucleotides matching TRBD2. Germline CDR1 MDHEN, CDR2 SYDVKM. V trimming: 7 bases; J trimming: 5 bases; junction bases outside the gene matches: 9. This CDR3 spans 16 amino acids. The CDR3 DNA is TGTGCCAGCACCCTCGGGACTAGCGGGAGATTGGAGACCCAGTACTTC. Translating gives CASTLGTSGRLETQYF.

This sequence joins TRBV4-1 and TRBJ2-1; TRBD2 matches at 7 bases. The V gene end was trimmed by 4 bases and the J gene end by 8 bases; junction bases not matched to a gene: 2. This CDR3 is 12 amino acids long. Germline V gives CDR1 MGHRA, CDR2 YSYEKL. The CDR3 is CASSLSGDEQFF. The CDR3, as DNA: TGCGCCAGCAGCCTAAGCGGGGATGAGCAGTTCTTC.

The CDR3 sequence: CASRGTSGRSVKNIQYF. For the CDR3, the DNA is TGTGCCAGCAGGGGGACTAGCGGGAGGTCGGTCAAAAACATTCAGTACTTC. J is TRBJ2-4 and V is TRBV9, with 15 bases matching TRBD2. CDR1 and CDR2 from the germline V gene are SGDLS and YYNGEE. The trim removed 5 bases at V and 3 bases at J, leaving 6 bases unmatched. There are 17 residues in the CDR3.

This clone came up once. The chain is built from TRBV5-4 and TRBJ2-7, with D unclear. Trimming took 4 bases from V and 5 from J, leaving 13 bases between them. The CDR3 loop spans 13 amino acids. The V gene's germline CDR1 is SGHNT and CDR2 YYREEE (reference sequence). The DNA for the CDR3 is TGTGCCAGCAGCGTCGCCCAAAGCGACGAGCAGTACTTC. Translating it yields CASSVAQSDEQYF.